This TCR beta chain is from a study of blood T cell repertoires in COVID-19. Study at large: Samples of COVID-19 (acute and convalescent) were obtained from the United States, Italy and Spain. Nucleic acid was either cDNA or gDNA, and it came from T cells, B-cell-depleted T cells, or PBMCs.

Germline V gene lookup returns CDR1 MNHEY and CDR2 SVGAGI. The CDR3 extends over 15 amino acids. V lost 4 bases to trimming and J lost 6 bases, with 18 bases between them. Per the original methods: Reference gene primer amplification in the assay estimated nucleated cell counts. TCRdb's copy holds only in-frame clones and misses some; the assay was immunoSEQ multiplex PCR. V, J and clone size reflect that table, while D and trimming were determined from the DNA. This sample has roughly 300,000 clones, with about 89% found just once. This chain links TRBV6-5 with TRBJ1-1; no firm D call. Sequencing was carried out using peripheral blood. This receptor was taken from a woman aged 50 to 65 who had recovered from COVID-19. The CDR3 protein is CASSSSRRRQSEAFF. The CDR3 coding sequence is TGTGCCAGCAGTTCCAGCCGACGGAGGCAGTCTGAAGCTTTCTTT.